The source of this TCR beta chain is a study of CD8+ T cells in alopecia areata. Treatment noted: oral pan-JAK inhibitor, 5-10 mg twice daily. The V and J ends lost 3 bases and 9 bases, in that order; junction bases with no gene match: 8. CDR1 and CDR2 (germline): GTSNPN, SVGIG (reference sequence). The CDR3 extends over 13 amino acids. RNA extraction was followed by reverse transcription into cDNA, which acted as the sequencing template. Measured with immunoSEQ multiplex PCR; TCRdb has only the in-frame clones, and not every one. Found here are around 200,000 clones, about three fifths of them singletons; the top ten hold roughly 0.67%.

The J gene is TRBJ2-1, the V gene TRBV30, with 7 bases that match TRBD1. This clonotype was sampled from a human donor with alopecia areata. Sequences were derived from CD4+ T cells sorted from blood, sampled at week 4, from a patient treated with tofacitinib. CDR3 loop: CAWSGTDRVEQFF. The DNA for the CDR3 is TGTGCCTGGAGCGGGACAGACCGGGTTGAGCAGTTCTTC. The full variable domain, in which reference TRBV30 and TRBJ2-1 provide the parts outside the CDR3, is SQTIHQWPATLVQPVGSPLSLECTVEGTSNPNLYWYRQAAGRGLQLLFYSVGIGQISSEVPQNLSASRPQDRQFILSSKKLLLSDSGFYLCAWSGTDRVEQFFGPGTRLTVL.